The 12 T cell receptor beta chains below all came from one sample that was sequenced in a study of cytomegalovirus exposure and HLA in healthy donors. It was with 60 Vbeta and 13 Jbeta primers that the PCR ran. Clones were sequenced by immunoSEQ multiplex PCR, and TCRdb holds only the in-frame ones, with some missing. This specimen shows approximately 140,000 clones; the ten leading clones hold 1.5% to 1.9%. The sequenced material came from PBMCs. All receptors derive from a woman in her thirties or forties in good health and CMV-seronegative.

The chain employs TRBV29-1 and TRBJ2-6, with D tentatively TRBD1 (6 bases). V lost 6 bases to trimming and J lost 0 bases, with 15 bases between them. The CDR3 totals 16 residues. Germline CDR1 and CDR2: SQVTM and ANQGSEA. As DNA, the CDR3 is TGCAGCGTGTTCCGGGACACCGACTCTGGGGCCAACGTCCTGACTTTC. This codes for CSVFRDTDSGANVLTF.

J is TRBJ1-4 and V is TRBV5-6; no reliable D call. V shed 0 bases and J shed 2 bases, with 11 bases lying between them. Per germline, CDR1 SGHDT and CDR2 YYEEEE. The CDR3 length is 16 residues. The CDR3 protein is CASSLGGGSTNEKLFF. The CDR3 DNA reads TGTGCCAGCAGCTTGGGAGGTGGTTCGACTAATGAAAAACTGTTTTTT.

Remarks on this clone: An end of the junction does not agree with germline; a read error may underlie this. The chain uses TRBV7-7 and TRBJ2-5; 7 bases fit TRBD1. Germline CDR1 and CDR2: SSHAT and FNYEAQ (reference sequence). The CDR3 is 14 residues long. CDR3 sequence (DNA): TGTGCTAGCAGCAAAGGGACAGCCCAAGAGACCCAGTACTTC. It yields the protein CASSKGTAQETQYF.

V is TRBV10-3 and J is TRBJ2-7; D unresolved. This CDR3 region has 15 residues. Trimming removed 4 bases at V and 0 bases at J, with 13 bases between. Germline CDR1 reads ENHRY; CDR2 reads SYGVKD. The CDR3 spells CAISASFPSSYEQYF. DNA of the CDR3: TGTGCCATCAGTGCCTCATTTCCTAGCTCCTACGAGCAGTACTTC.

This chain joins TRBV9 and TRBJ2-7; D not resolved. The V and J ends lost 0 bases and 0 bases respectively, with 7 bases between them. From germline, CDR1 is SGDLS and CDR2 YYNGEE. The CDR3 totals 14 residues. Here the CDR3 reads CASSVAADSYEQYF. The CDR3 DNA is TGTGCCAGCAGCGTAGCGGCGGACTCCTACGAGCAGTACTTC.

The CDR3 region is CASSESALSEKLFF. In nucleotides, the CDR3 is TGTGCCAGCAGTGAATCAGCGTTGAGCGAAAAACTGTTTTTT. The V gene is TRBV25-1, the J gene TRBJ1-4, with D unresolved. With 1 base removed from V and 8 bases from J, the gap between germline ends came to 11 bases. Germline loops: CDR1 MGHDK, CDR2 SYGVNS. The CDR3 has 14 residues.

The rearrangement uses TRBV5-6 and TRBJ1-2; D gene unclear. Trimming pared 0 bases from V and 1 base from J, leaving 10 bases between. This CDR3 region has 15 residues. CDR1 and CDR2 (germline): SGHDT, YYEEEE. The CDR3 DNA reads as TGTGCCAGCAGCTTGGGCCCTCGGGTTAACTATGGCTACACCTTC. Protein product: CASSLGPRVNYGYTF.

The V gene is TRBV29-1, the J gene TRBJ2-7, with 11 nucleotides matching TRBD1. CDR3 size: 13 residues. Looked up from germline, CDR1 is SQVTM and CDR2 is ANQGSEA. V trimming: 6 bases; J trimming: 4 bases; junction bases outside the gene matches: 5. CDR3 amino acids: CSVGGQGAYEQYF. The CDR3 DNA reads as TGCAGCGTGGGAGGACAGGGGGCGTACGAGCAGTACTTC.

Remarks on this clone: Relative to the germline gene, one junction end is altered; a read error may explain this. The rearrangement joins TRBV7-7 to TRBJ1-2; no firm D call. The CDR3 extends over 13 amino acids. Looked up from germline, CDR1 is SSHAT and CDR2 is FNYEAQ (reference sequence). The CDR3 DNA follows: TGTGCTAGCAGCCCCCATCCCGGGAATGGCTACACCTTC. It is translated as CASSPHPGNGYTF.

J is TRBJ2-5 and V is TRBV6-4, with TRBD2 matching 9 bases. Germline assignment: CDR1 MRHNA and CDR2 SNTAGT. V shed 3 bases and J 6 bases; nucleotides not matched to a gene: 11. The CDR3 contains 16 residues. The CDR3, as DNA: TGTGCCAGCAGTGAAACAGGAGCGGGGGGCTTACAGACCCAGTACTTC. Translated, it gives CASSETGAGGLQTQYF.

This rearrangement joins TRBV7-6 to TRBJ1-1, with a possible D match to TRBD1 (6 bases). Deletions cut 2 bases from V and 4 bases from J, with 14 bases between. Germline CDR1 is SGHVS and CDR2 is FNYEAQ. The CDR3 runs to 15 residues. The CDR3 region is CASSLFRGRGTEAFF. The CDR3 DNA follows: TGTGCCAGCAGCTTATTCAGGGGCCGGGGCACTGAAGCTTTCTTT.

The V call is TRBV9, the J call TRBJ2-7; TRBD1 matches at 8 bases. Germline assignment: CDR1 SGDLS and CDR2 YYNGEE. The length of the CDR3 is 14 residues. Trimming at V came to 4 bases and at J to 1 base, leaving 4 bases not matched to a gene. This chain's CDR3 is CASSPRTGSYEQYF. CDR3 coding DNA: TGTGCCAGCAGCCCGAGGACAGGGTCCTACGAGCAGTACTTC.